Below, 20 T cell receptor beta chains from the same sample are listed, as sequenced in a study of blood T cell repertoires in COVID-19. Libraries were prepared by immunoSEQ multiplex PCR; TCRdb keeps only in-frame clonotypes and omits some of them. Among 250,000 or so clones listed, roughly 80% were seen once. Material for sequencing was peripheral blood. Source of these receptors: a woman in her 70s with acute or convalescent COVID-19.

The chain links TRBV19 to TRBJ1-2; 10 bases are a match to TRBD1. Germline values: CDR1 LNHDA, CDR2 SQIVND (reference sequence). CDR3 length: 14 residues. V was pared by 5 bases and J by 4 bases, with 4 bases of the junction left unmatched. The CDR3, as DNA: TGTGCCAGTAGTCCCGGGACAGGGGTCTATGGCTACACCTTC. Its protein product is CASSPGTGVYGYTF.

This rearrangement joins TRBV9 to TRBJ2-3; TRBD1 aligns across 9 bases. The CDR3 contains 14 residues. CDR1 SGDLS and CDR2 YYNGEE come from the germline V gene. The V segment lost 4 bases and the J segment 5 bases; nucleotides outside the gene matches: 5. In DNA, the CDR3 is TGTGCCAGCAGCTGGGGACAGGGAGGAGATACGCAGTATTTT. Amino acids: CASSWGQGGDTQYF.

This chain connects TRBV2 to TRBJ1-5; D unresolved. The CDR3 runs 13 residues. V was trimmed by 7 bases and J by 0 bases, leaving 7 bases between them. The V gene's germline CDR1 is SNHLY and CDR2 FYNNEI. DNA of the CDR3: TGTGCCAGCACCCGAGATAGCAATCAGCCCCAGCATTTT. Protein sequence: CASTRDSNQPQHF.

CDR3 nucleotides: TGTGCCAGCACTTTGACAGGGAGCGGTGAGGAAACACCCCTCCACTTT. It codes for CASTLTGSGEETPLHF. The chain is built from TRBV18 and TRBJ1-6; 7 bases are shared with TRBD1. CDR3 length: 16 amino acids. Germline V CDR1 and CDR2: KGHSH, LQKENI. V was clipped by 8 bases and J by 11 bases; unmatched bases: 18.

This clone was seen a few times. V is TRBV5-4 and J is TRBJ1-2; D is unresolved. This CDR3 comprises 13 residues. V lost 4 bases to trimming and J lost 0 bases, with 7 bases between them. Germline V gene data show CDR1 as SGHNT and CDR2 as YYREEE (reference sequence). CDR3 region: CASSATANYGYTF. CDR3 in DNA: TGTGCCAGCAGCGCGACTGCTAACTATGGCTACACCTTC.

The chain couples TRBV7-2 to TRBJ1-5; D unresolved. CDR3 length: 18 amino acids. In germline, CDR1 is SGHTA, CDR2 FQGNSA. V was trimmed by 1 base and J by 2 bases, leaving 18 bases between them. CDR3 in DNA: TGTGCCAGCAGCTTAGAAAGAGGTTACCTTCGGGGCAATCAGCCCCAGCATTTT. Its protein is CASSLERGYLRGNQPQHF.

This CDR3 is CAISESRGNTEAFF. Here the CDR3 DNA reads TGTGCCATCAGTGAGTCTCGCGGGAACACTGAAGCTTTCTTT. The chain recombines TRBV10-3 with TRBJ1-1; D gene ambiguous. This CDR3 contains 14 residues. Trimming took off 0 bases at V and 1 base at J, with 6 bases between the two ends. Germline V lookup: CDR1 ENHRY, CDR2 SYGVKD.

This chain links TRBV10-2 with TRBJ1-3; D not certain. This CDR3 region has 16 residues. Germline CDR1 WSHSY, CDR2 SAAADI. Between the trimmed V and J ends, which lost 0 bases and 0 bases, there was a span of 9 bases. CDR3 sequence (DNA): TGCGCCAGCAGTGAGTCAGGACTGATCTCTGGAAACACCATATATTTT. Its translation is CASSESGLISGNTIYF.

CDR3 DNA sequence: TGTGCCAGCAGGTGGGACAGGGGGCAGAGGACTGAAGCTTTCTTT. Amino acid sequence: CASRWDRGQRTEAFF. The rearrangement links TRBV2 to TRBJ1-1; 12 positions agree with TRBD1. Germline CDR1 is SNHLY and CDR2 is FYNNEI. V dropped 6 bases and J dropped 5; count of bases not matched to a gene: 7. The CDR3 loop spans 15 amino acids.

V usage is TRBV4-3 and J usage is TRBJ2-1, with 10 positions matching TRBD1. CDR3 length: 15 residues. The germline gives CDR1 LGHNA, CDR2 YSLEER. The J segment lost 3 bases and the V segment lost 4 bases, leaving 3 bases of the junction unmatched. DNA for the CDR3: TGCGCCAGCAGCCGAGGACAGGGGGGCTACAATGAGCAGTTCTTC. It is translated as CASSRGQGGYNEQFF.

The chain has TRBV28 and TRBJ1-1; no clear D gene. CDR3 length: 13 amino acids. V was trimmed by 6 bases and J by 0 bases, leaving 8 bases between them. Germline V gene lookup returns CDR1 MDHEN and CDR2 SYDVKM. In DNA, the CDR3 is TGTGCCAGCAGCCGCGCAATGAACACTGAAGCTTTCTTT. This sequence encodes CASSRAMNTEAFF. The full variable domain, its missing parts supplied by reference TRBV28 and TRBJ1-1, is DVKVTQSSRYLVKRTGEKVFLECVQDMDHENMFWYRQDPGLGLRLIYFSYDVKMKEKGDIPEGYSVSREKKERFSLILESASTNQTSMYLCASSRAMNTEAFFGQGTRLTVV.

The chain recombines TRBV6-5 with TRBJ1-2, with D tentatively TRBD1 (5 bases). V was shortened by 2 bases and J by 8 bases, with 12 bases between the two germline ends. The CDR3 loop spans 13 amino acids. Per the germline V gene, CDR1 is MNHEY and CDR2 is SVGAGI. CDR3 DNA: TGTGCCAGCAGTTACGGGAAAAAGGGGGGCTACACCTTC. It yields the protein CASSYGKKGGYTF.

The chain uses TRBV7-9 and TRBJ2-7; 7 bases are shared with TRBD1. This CDR3 is built from 14 residues. The V gene's germline CDR1 is SEHNR and CDR2 FQNEAQ (reference sequence). J was trimmed by 5 bases and V by 5 bases; bases with no gene match: 9. This CDR3 is CASSLGTVPNEQYF. CDR3 nucleotide sequence: TGTGCCAGCAGCCTTGGGACAGTTCCCAACGAGCAGTACTTC.

This chain uses TRBV27 with TRBJ2-7; the D gene is possibly TRBD1 (6 bases). Germline V CDR1 and CDR2: MNHEY, SMNVEV (reference sequence). The CDR3 extends over 15 amino acids. The ends were cut back, 9 bases at V and 0 bases at J, with 18 bases in the middle. The CDR3 protein is CASSNQRDISYEQYF. The CDR3, as DNA: TGTGCCAGTTCTAACCAAAGGGACATCTCCTACGAGCAGTACTTC.

The J gene is TRBJ1-5, the V gene TRBV28; maybe TRBD1 (6 bases). The CDR3 has 16 amino acids. Trimming took off 1 base at V and 4 bases at J, with 14 bases between the two ends. CDR1 and CDR2 (germline): MDHEN, SYDVKM. CDR3 DNA sequence: TGTGCCAGCAGTTTATTCTCAGGGGCCGCGAATCAGCCCCAGCATTTT. As protein: CASSLFSGAANQPQHF.

The V and J genes are TRBV19 and TRBJ1-2, with 7 bases aligning to TRBD1. This CDR3 contains 15 residues. The J segment lost 6 bases and the V segment lost 5 bases, leaving 12 bases of the junction unmatched. Germline V gene lookup returns CDR1 LNHDA and CDR2 SQIVND (reference sequence). CDR3: CASSPTGFWGDGYTF. In DNA form, the CDR3 reads TGTGCCAGTAGTCCGACAGGGTTCTGGGGGGATGGCTACACCTTC. Variable domain in full (rest from reference TRBV19 and TRBJ1-2): DGGITQSPKYLFRKEGQNVTLSCEQNLNHDAMYWYRQDPGQGLRLIYYSQIVNDFQKGDIAEGYSVSREKKESFPLTVTSAQKNPTAFYLCASSPTGFWGDGYTFGSGTRLTVV.

This clone showed up just a few times. The chain combines TRBV4-3 with TRBJ1-3, with D possibly matching TRBD1 (6 bases). The V gene lost 4 bases and the J gene lost 0 bases, with 10 bases spanning the gap. The CDR3 loop spans 15 amino acids. The germline V gene has CDR1 LGHNA and CDR2 YSLEER. CDR3 nucleotide sequence: TGCGCCAGCAGCCCGACAGGAACCTCTGGAAACACCATATATTTT. Translated, it gives CASSPTGTSGNTIYF.

This clone is a singleton in its sample. V is TRBV7-2 and J is TRBJ1-1, with a possible D match to TRBD1 (5 bases). Trimming took off 7 bases at V and 1 base at J, with 13 bases between the two ends. The CDR3 length is 14 residues. Germline loops: CDR1 SGHTA, CDR2 FQGNSA. The DNA of the CDR3 is TGTGCCAGCATCAAACGGGGGACGAACACTGAAGCTTTCTTT. This encodes CASIKRGTNTEAFF.

This chain connects TRBV19 to TRBJ1-1; D remains unclear. The germline CDR1 and CDR2 sequences are LNHDA and SQIVND (reference sequence). The CDR3 loop spans 13 amino acids. Trimming removed 5 bases from V and 5 bases from J, with 12 bases in between. CDR3 in DNA: TGTGCCAGTAGTCCTCTAGGGAGGACTGAAGCTTTCTTT. This gives the protein CASSPLGRTEAFF.

The gene calls are TRBV7-6 and TRBJ1-1; D gene uncertain. The CDR3 covers 12 residues. The germline gives CDR1 SGHVS, CDR2 FNYEAQ. Trimming shortened V by 1 base and J by 8 bases, and 8 bases separated the two germline ends. CDR3: CASSLEGGEAFF. The CDR3 nucleotides read TGTGCCAGCAGCTTAGAAGGCGGGGAAGCTTTCTTT. The complete variable domain, with remaining parts taken from reference TRBV7-6 and TRBJ1-1, reads GAGVSQSPRYKVTKRGQDVALRCDPISGHVSLYWYRQALGQGPEFLTYFNYEAQQDKSGLPNDRFSAERPEGSISTLTIQRTEQRDSAMYRCASSLEGGEAFFGQGTRLTVV.